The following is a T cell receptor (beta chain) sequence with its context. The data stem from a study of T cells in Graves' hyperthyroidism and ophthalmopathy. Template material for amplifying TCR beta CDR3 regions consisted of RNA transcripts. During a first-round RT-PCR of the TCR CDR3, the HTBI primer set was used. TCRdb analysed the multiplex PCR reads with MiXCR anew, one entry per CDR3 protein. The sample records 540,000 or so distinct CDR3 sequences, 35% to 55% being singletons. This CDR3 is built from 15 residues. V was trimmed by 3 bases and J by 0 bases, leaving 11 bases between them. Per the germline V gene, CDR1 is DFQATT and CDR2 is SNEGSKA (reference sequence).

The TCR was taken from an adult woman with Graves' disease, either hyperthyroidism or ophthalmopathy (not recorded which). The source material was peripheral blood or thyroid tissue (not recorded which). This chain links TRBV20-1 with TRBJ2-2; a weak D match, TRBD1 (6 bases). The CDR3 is CSARGAPPNTGELFF. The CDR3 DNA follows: TGCAGTGCTAGGGGGGCCCCACCGAACACCGGGGAGCTGTTTTTT.